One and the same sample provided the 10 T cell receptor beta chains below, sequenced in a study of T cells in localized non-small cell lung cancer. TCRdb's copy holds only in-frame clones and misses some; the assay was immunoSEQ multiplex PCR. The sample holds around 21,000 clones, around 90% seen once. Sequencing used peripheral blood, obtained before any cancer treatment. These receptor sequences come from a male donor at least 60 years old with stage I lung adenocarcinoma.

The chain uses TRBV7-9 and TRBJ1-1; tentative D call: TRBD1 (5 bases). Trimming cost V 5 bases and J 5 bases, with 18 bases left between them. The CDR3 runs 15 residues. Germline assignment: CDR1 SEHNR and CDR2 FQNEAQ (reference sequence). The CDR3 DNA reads TGTGCCAGCAGCCCCCTAGGGTTGGAGGGGACTGAAGCTTTCTTT. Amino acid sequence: CASSPLGLEGTEAFF.

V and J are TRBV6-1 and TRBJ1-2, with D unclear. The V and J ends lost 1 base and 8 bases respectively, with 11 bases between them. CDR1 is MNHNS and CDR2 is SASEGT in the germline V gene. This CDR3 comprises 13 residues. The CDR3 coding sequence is TGTGCCAGCAGTGAAGAACCAAGAAGGGGCTACACCTTC. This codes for CASSEEPRRGYTF.

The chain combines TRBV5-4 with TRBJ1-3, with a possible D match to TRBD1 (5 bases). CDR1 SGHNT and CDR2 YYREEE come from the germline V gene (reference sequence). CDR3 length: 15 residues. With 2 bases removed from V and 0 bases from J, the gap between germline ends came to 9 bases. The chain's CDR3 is CASSFQGNSGNTIYF. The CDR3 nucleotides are TGTGCCAGCAGCTTCCAGGGCAACTCTGGAAACACCATATATTTT.

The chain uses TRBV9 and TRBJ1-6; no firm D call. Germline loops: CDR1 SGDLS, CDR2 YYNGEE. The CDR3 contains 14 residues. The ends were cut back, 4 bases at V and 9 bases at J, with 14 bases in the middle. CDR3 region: CASSPSDESSPLHF. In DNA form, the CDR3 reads TGTGCCAGCAGCCCTTCGGACGAGAGTTCACCCCTCCACTTT.

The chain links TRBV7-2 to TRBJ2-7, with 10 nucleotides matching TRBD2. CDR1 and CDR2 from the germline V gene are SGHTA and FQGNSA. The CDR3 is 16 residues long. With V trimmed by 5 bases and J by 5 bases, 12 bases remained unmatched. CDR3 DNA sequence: TGTGCCAGCAGCCCTAATCCGCCTAGCGGGAGCCACGAGCAGTACTTC. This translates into CASSPNPPSGSHEQYF.

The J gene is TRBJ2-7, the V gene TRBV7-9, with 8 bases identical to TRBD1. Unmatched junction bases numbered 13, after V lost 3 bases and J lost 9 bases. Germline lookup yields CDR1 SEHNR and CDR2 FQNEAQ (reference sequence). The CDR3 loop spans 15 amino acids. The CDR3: CASSLLDRVYEGQYF. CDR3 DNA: TGTGCCAGCAGCTTGTTGGACAGGGTCTACGAAGGGCAGTACTTC.

The CDR3 DNA reads TGTGCCGGTTCCTCGGGGGCGCTACCTGGCTACACCTTC. Protein sequence: CAGSSGALPGYTF. V and J are TRBV28 and TRBJ1-2; tentatively, D is TRBD1 (6 bases). Germline CDR1 reads MDHEN; CDR2 reads SYDVKM. The CDR3 has 13 residues. Trimming removed 11 bases from V and 7 bases from J, with 20 bases in between.

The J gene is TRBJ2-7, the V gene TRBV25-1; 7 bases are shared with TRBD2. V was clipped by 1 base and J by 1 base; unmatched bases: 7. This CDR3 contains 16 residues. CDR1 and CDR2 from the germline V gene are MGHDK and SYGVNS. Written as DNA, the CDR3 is TGTGCCAGCAGTGAATTGGGGGGGGACCGGTCCTACGAGCAGTACTTC. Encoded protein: CASSELGGDRSYEQYF.

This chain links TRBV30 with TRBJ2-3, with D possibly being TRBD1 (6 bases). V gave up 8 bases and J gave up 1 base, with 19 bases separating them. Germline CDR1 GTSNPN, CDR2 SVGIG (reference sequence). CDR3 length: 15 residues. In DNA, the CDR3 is TGTGCCGGGGATACGGGGTCAGGGGGCACAGATACGCAGTATTTT. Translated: CAGDTGSGGTDTQYF.

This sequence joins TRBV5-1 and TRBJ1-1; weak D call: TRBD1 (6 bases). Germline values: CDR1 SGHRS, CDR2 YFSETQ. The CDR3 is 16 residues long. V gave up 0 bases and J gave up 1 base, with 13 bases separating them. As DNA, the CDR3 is TGCGCCAGCAGCTTGGCGCTAGGGGGTGGGAACACTGAAGCTTTCTTT. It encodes CASSLALGGGNTEAFF.